This T cell receptor beta chain was retrieved from a study of a mutant IDH1 vaccine in newly diagnosed glioma. The wider study: The study gave patients eight vaccinations in weeks 1, 3, 5, 7, 11, 15, 19, 23. Study-level results: Vaccine-induced immune responses occurred in roughly 93% of patients.

Data came from immunoSEQ multiplex PCR; TCRdb stores just in-frame clones and leaves some out. The sample includes around 50,000 clones, 70% to 90% seen only once; the top ten take about 4.6%. On this clone itself: What it binds is not known.

The germline gives CDR1 SGHTA, CDR2 FQGNSA. The V gene lost 1 base and the J gene lost 4 bases, with 13 bases spanning the gap. This CDR3 contains 15 residues. Time point here: week 5, during vaccination. The investigators gave 300 ug of mutant IDH1 20-mer peptide in each vaccine dose, together with topical imiquimod. The origin of this receptor is a woman aged 35 to 49 with glioma. The sequencing here drew on PBMCs, taken from a glioma patient whose treatment included an IDH1 peptide vaccine. V usage is TRBV7-2 and J usage is TRBJ1-1; D may be TRBD1 (5 bases). The CDR3 protein is CASSLGLGRGTEAFF. The CDR3 bases are TGTGCCAGCAGCTTAGGACTTGGGAGGGGCACTGAAGCTTTCTTT.